The 16 T cell receptor beta chains below were found in one sample sequenced in a study of chemoradiotherapy in HPV16-positive cancers. Produced via immunoSEQ multiplex PCR; TCRdb's table is partial and in-frame only. The sample has 13,000 to 15,000 clones, approximately 71% seen once. This specimen was taken from a patient who underwent chemoradiotherapy. The receptors were gathered from a human donor with HPV-associated anogenital cancer.

The chain links TRBV5-1 to TRBJ2-6; the D is unclear. Germline lookup yields CDR1 SGHRS and CDR2 YFSETQ. The CDR3 sequence is 15 residues long. Deletions cut 6 bases from V and 5 bases from J, with 15 bases between. The CDR3 DNA is TGCGCCAGCACCGTGGACGGTAGTTGGGCCAACGTCCTGACTTTC. Amino acids: CASTVDGSWANVLTF.

The chain employs TRBV4-1 and TRBJ2-5, with D perhaps matching TRBD2 (7 bases). V lost 6 bases, J lost 5 bases, and 16 bases lay in between. Germline CDR1 MGHRA, CDR2 YSYEKL. The length of the CDR3 is 14 residues. CDR3 nucleotides: TGCGCCAGCAGTGCAGAAGGGGGGGGTGAGACCCAGTACTTC. Translated: CASSAEGGGETQYF.

This clone has just one count. V is TRBV9 and J is TRBJ1-6; D ambiguous. V was cut by 4 bases and J by 10 bases, with 15 bases left in between. This CDR3 region has 14 residues. Germline V gene sequence: CDR1 SGDLS, CDR2 YYNGEE. CDR3 in DNA: TGTGCCAGCAGCCCTGCGGGTTTAGGGTCACCCCTCCACTTT. As protein: CASSPAGLGSPLHF.

The rearrangement joins TRBV11-2 to TRBJ2-3; tentatively, D is TRBD1 or TRBD2 (6 bases each). The CDR3 spans 15 residues. Germline CDR1 and CDR2: SGHAT and FQNNGV. V was pared by 5 bases and J by 3 bases, with 15 bases between. Here the CDR3 DNA reads TGTGCCAGCAGCGGACCGGGGGCGAGAACAGATACGCAGTATTTT. Encoded protein: CASSGPGARTDTQYF.

Comment on this clone: The junction differs from germline at one of its ends, possibly a read error. This chain uses TRBV7-7 with TRBJ2-7; the D is unclear. This CDR3 contains 13 residues. Germline lookup yields CDR1 SSHAT and CDR2 FNYEAQ (reference sequence). CDR3 in amino acids: CASSLGKGYEQYF. CDR3 coding DNA: TGTGCTAGCAGCTTAGGAAAAGGGTATGAGCAGTACTTC. Complete variable domain (other parts from reference TRBV7-7 and TRBJ2-7): GAGVSQSPRYKVTKRGQDVTLRCDPISSHATLYWYQQALGQGPEFLTYFNYEAQPDKSGLPSDRFSAERPEGSISTLTIQRTEQRDSAMYRCASSLGKGYEQYFGPGTRLTVT.

This clone showed up just a few times. The rearrangement uses TRBV9 and TRBJ2-7; the D gene could be TRBD1 or TRBD2 (5 bases each). CDR1 is SGDLS, CDR2 YYNGEE, per germline. V lost 0 bases to trimming and J lost 3 bases, with 7 bases between them. This CDR3 has 13 amino acids. The CDR3 region is CASSVGDGYEQYF. For the CDR3, the DNA is TGTGCCAGCAGCGTAGGGGACGGCTACGAGCAGTACTTC.

The chain employs TRBV6-5 and TRBJ2-7, with D possibly matching TRBD2 (5 bases). V was shortened by 5 bases and J by 0 bases, with 14 bases between the two germline ends. The CDR3 sequence is 15 residues long. Germline V gene lookup returns CDR1 MNHEY and CDR2 SVGAGI. The CDR3 loop is CASSRRLGSSYEQYF. In DNA form, the CDR3 reads TGTGCCAGCAGTCGACGATTAGGGAGCTCCTACGAGCAGTACTTC.

The chain recombines TRBV18 with TRBJ2-5; no firm D call. The V gene lost 2 bases and the J gene lost 1 base, with 5 bases spanning the gap. The CDR3 length is 13 residues. In germline, CDR1 is KGHSH, CDR2 LQKENI. The CDR3 reads CASSPGPQETQYF. The CDR3 region has the DNA TGTGCCAGCTCACCAGGTCCCCAAGAGACCCAGTACTTC.

The chain joins TRBV7-2 to TRBJ1-5; D is ambiguous. The germline V and J ends were trimmed by 1 base and 4 bases, with 5 bases remaining between them. Germline V gives CDR1 SGHTA, CDR2 FQGNSA. The CDR3 loop spans 13 amino acids. CDR3 coding DNA: TGTGCCAGCAGCTTAGTGAAAAATCAGCCCCAGCATTTT. Translation: CASSLVKNQPQHF.

This clone was detected only once. The V gene is TRBV11-2, the J gene TRBJ1-1; TRBD1 might be the D (5 bases). The CDR3 consists of 13 residues. V was trimmed by 1 base and J by 4 bases, leaving 7 bases between them. The germline V gene encodes CDR1 SGHAT and CDR2 FQNNGV. The DNA of the CDR3 is TGTGCCAGCAGCTTAGCTGGGACCACTGAAGCTTTCTTT. Protein product: CASSLAGTTEAFF.

This clone is medium-sized by share. The V call is TRBV2, the J call TRBJ1-2; 8 positions agree with TRBD1. The CDR3 covers 14 residues. J was trimmed by 7 bases and V by 9 bases; bases with no gene match: 13. In germline, CDR1 is SNHLY, CDR2 FYNNEI. DNA for the CDR3: TGTGCCAGACACACAGGGGGGAGGGCCGCTGGCTACACCTTC. Translated: CARHTGGRAAGYTF.

The chain carries TRBV10-3 and TRBJ1-5; perhaps TRBD1 as D (5 bases). Germline lookup yields CDR1 ENHRY and CDR2 SYGVKD. The ends were cut back, 2 bases at V and 0 bases at J, with 8 bases in the middle. The CDR3 loop spans 15 amino acids. The CDR3 is CAISEGADSNQPQHF. The CDR3 DNA follows: TGTGCCATCAGTGAGGGGGCTGATAGCAATCAGCCCCAGCATTTT.

This clone was counted once. The chain links TRBV27 to TRBJ2-7; D perhaps matches TRBD1 (6 bases). Germline CDR1 reads MNHEY; CDR2 reads SMNVEV (reference sequence). The CDR3 runs to 13 residues. V was cut by 5 bases and J by 5 bases, with 13 bases left in between. The CDR3 loop is CASSTRPGDEQYF. In DNA, the CDR3 is TGTGCCAGCAGTACCCGGCCAGGGGACGAGCAGTACTTC.

This chain uses TRBV7-8 with TRBJ2-1, with D possibly TRBD2 on 6 matching bases. The ends were cut back, 5 bases at V and 4 bases at J, with 24 bases in the middle. Per the germline V gene, CDR1 is SGHVS and CDR2 is FQNEAQ. The CDR3 totals 18 residues. CDR3 sequence reads: CASSKGWGTGDLYNEQFF. The CDR3 coding sequence is TGTGCCAGCAGCAAGGGGTGGGGAACGGGGGATTTATACAATGAGCAGTTCTTC.

This chain's CDR3 is CASSPPGVNTEAFF. The CDR3 DNA follows: TGTGCCAGCAGCCCCCCGGGGGTGAACACTGAAGCTTTCTTT. V is TRBV9 and J is TRBJ1-1; D is perhaps TRBD1 (5 bases). V was pared by 4 bases and J by 0 bases, with 10 bases between. This CDR3 has 14 amino acids. CDR1 and CDR2 from the germline V gene are SGDLS and YYNGEE.

J is TRBJ1-2 and V is TRBV6-6; TRBD1 agrees at 7 bases. This CDR3 is built from 16 residues. CDR1 is MNHNY and CDR2 is SVGAGI in the germline V gene (reference sequence). The junction had 11 bases not matched to a gene; V was cut back by 6 bases and J by 1 base. The CDR3 sequence: CASRRQGPGLNYGYTF. CDR3 DNA: TGTGCCAGCAGGCGACAGGGTCCGGGCCTTAACTATGGCTACACCTTC.